A single sample gave rise to the 8 T cell receptor beta chains below, sequenced in a study of T cell changes during pregnancy in multiple sclerosis. Some clones are missing from TCRdb's copy, which holds only in-frame ones; the method was immunoSEQ multiplex PCR. The sample consists of about 57,000 clones, approximately 91% of them appearing once. This specimen was peripheral blood, taken after pregnancy. Receptors originate from a female donor with multiple sclerosis, enrolled in a pregnancy study.

The chain couples TRBV18 to TRBJ1-1, with 7 bases lining up with TRBD1. The ends lost 0 bases at V and 6 bases at J; junction bases unmatched: 7. Germline V gene lookup returns CDR1 KGHSH and CDR2 LQKENI. This CDR3 region has 15 residues. In nucleotides, the CDR3 is TGTGCCAGCTCACCACCGGGACAGTACCCCCCTGAAGCTTTCTTT. Translated: CASSPPGQYPPEAFF.

The rearrangement uses TRBV5-4 and TRBJ1-1, with 10 bases identical to TRBD1. There are 12 residues in the CDR3. Germline CDR1 SGHNT, CDR2 YYREEE (reference sequence). V was pared by 4 bases and J by 11 bases, with 5 bases of the junction left unmatched. CDR3 protein: CASSLDRGVAFF. The CDR3 DNA reads as TGTGCCAGCAGCCTGGACAGGGGGGTGGCTTTCTTT.

J is TRBJ2-7 and V is TRBV4-1; 9 bases are shared with TRBD2. Germline trimming cut 1 base from V and 3 bases from J; bases unmatched to any gene: 4. CDR1 is MGHRA and CDR2 is YSYEKL in the germline V gene. This CDR3 region has 15 residues. The CDR3 protein is CASSQGNSGGYEQYF. The CDR3 coding sequence is TGCGCCAGCAGCCAAGGTAATAGCGGGGGCTACGAGCAGTACTTC.

The J gene is TRBJ2-6, the V gene TRBV7-7; D may be TRBD1 (5 bases). Germline V CDR1 and CDR2: SSHAT, FNYEAQ (reference sequence). CDR3 length equals 14 residues. CDR3 protein: CATQDSSGANVLTF. The DNA of the CDR3 is TGTGCTACACAGGATTCCTCTGGGGCCAACGTCCTGACTTTC.

The CDR3 sequence: CASSQGTGGEYEQYF. The CDR3 bases are TGTGCCAGCAGCCAAGGAACAGGGGGTGAATACGAGCAGTACTTC. The chain joins TRBV4-2 to TRBJ2-7; 8 bases are a match to TRBD1. The germline CDR1 and CDR2 sequences are LGHNA and YNFKEQ. With V trimmed by 1 base and J by 4 bases, 6 bases remained unmatched. The CDR3 is 15 residues long.

The chain uses TRBV5-4 and TRBJ2-5, with a weak D call TRBD1 (6 bases). V lost 3 bases and J 2 bases, leaving 14 bases between the germline ends. CDR1 and CDR2 (germline): SGHNT, YYREEE (reference sequence). The CDR3 sequence is 15 residues long. In DNA form, the CDR3 reads TGTGCCAGCAGCTGGAAATCCGGGACACAAGAGACCCAGTACTTC. Translated: CASSWKSGTQETQYF.

As DNA, the CDR3 is TGTGCCAGCAGTTTACCCTCCCAAGAGACCCAGTACTTC. Translation gives CASSLPSQETQYF. V usage is TRBV28 and J usage is TRBJ2-5, with D unresolved. V dropped 2 bases and J dropped 1 base, with 5 bases sitting between them. The CDR3 contains 13 residues. Germline V gene data show CDR1 as MDHEN and CDR2 as SYDVKM.

The V gene is TRBV7-9, the J gene TRBJ1-1; D uncertain. The CDR3 extends over 12 amino acids. The germline V gene encodes CDR1 SEHNR and CDR2 FQNEAQ (reference sequence). Trimming took off 3 bases at V and 7 bases at J, with 9 bases between the two ends. The CDR3 nucleotides read TGTGCCAGCAGCTTTCATCCAGGTGAAGCTTTCTTT. Protein sequence: CASSFHPGEAFF.